The 16 T cell receptor beta chains below were found in one sample sequenced in a study of shared clonotypes between healthy human individuals. Profiling relied on immunoSEQ multiplex PCR, and the TCRdb table lists in-frame clones only, not all of them. The profile shows approximately 1.5 million clones, approximately 98.5% of them singletons. What was sequenced was naive CD4+ T cells sorted from blood. Subset reported: CD45RA+ positively selected. The receptors derive from a man between 25 and 39 years old in good health.

J is TRBJ1-3 and V is TRBV4-1; no reliable D call. The germline V and J ends were trimmed by 0 bases and 1 base, with 4 bases remaining between them. Germline V gene lookup returns CDR1 MGHRA and CDR2 YSYEKL. The CDR3 is made up of 14 amino acids. The CDR3 region is CASSQEGSGNTIYF. The CDR3 DNA follows: TGCGCCAGCAGCCAAGAAGGGTCTGGAAACACCATATATTTT.

The chain is built from TRBV4-1 and TRBJ2-7; no clear D. Trimming took 3 bases from V and 3 from J, leaving 9 bases between them. Germline V gene lookup returns CDR1 MGHRA and CDR2 YSYEKL. The CDR3 is 13 residues long. In DNA form, the CDR3 reads TGCGCCAGCAGCCATCTCGCTTACTACGAGCAGTACTTC. This translates into CASSHLAYYEQYF.

Comments on this clone: The identical CDR3 is also encoded by other nucleotide sequences in the sample. This chain uses TRBV10-3 with TRBJ2-3; the D is unclear. There are 11 residues in the CDR3. Germline values: CDR1 ENHRY, CDR2 SYGVKD. V was clipped by 4 bases and J by 6 bases, with 5 bases between them. In DNA form, the CDR3 reads TGTGCCATCAGTGGTGGGGATACGCAGTATTTT. It codes for CAISGGDTQYF.

The rearrangement joins TRBV6-4 to TRBJ2-6; 10 bases line up with TRBD1. J lost 0 bases, V lost 6 bases, and 11 bases had no gene match. This CDR3 is 19 amino acids long. Per the germline V gene, CDR1 is MRHNA and CDR2 is SNTAGT. This CDR3 is CASRLDRGLYGSGANVLTF. As DNA, the CDR3 is TGTGCCAGCAGGTTAGACAGGGGGCTATATGGCTCTGGGGCCAACGTCCTGACTTTC.

The genes are TRBV12-5 and TRBJ2-3, with 8 bases aligning to TRBD2. The germline V gene has CDR1 LGHNT and CDR2 FRNRAP. The CDR3 covers 15 residues. Trimming cost V 6 bases and J 2 bases; bases outside gene matches: 7. CDR3 amino acids: CASGPSGSHTDTQYF. DNA of the CDR3: TGTGCTAGTGGCCCCAGCGGGAGCCACACAGATACGCAGTATTTT. The full variable domain, rest sourced from reference TRBV12-5 and TRBJ2-3, is DARVTQTPRHKVTEMGQEVTMRCQPILGHNTVFWYRQTMMQGLELLAYFRNRAPLDDSGMPKDRFSAEMPDATLATLKIQPSEPRDSAVYFCASGPSGSHTDTQYFGPGTRLTVL.

This chain joins TRBV30 and TRBJ1-3; D call uncertain. Trimming pared 2 bases from V and 0 bases from J, leaving 11 bases between. Germline V gene sequence: CDR1 GTSNPN, CDR2 SVGIG (reference sequence). The CDR3 runs to 15 residues. The chain's CDR3 is CAWSLRVSSGNTIYF. The CDR3 nucleotides are TGTGCCTGGAGTTTGAGGGTTAGCTCTGGAAACACCATATATTTT.

V is TRBV27 and J is TRBJ1-1, with D tentatively TRBD1 (5 bases). This CDR3 comprises 14 residues. Germline V gene data show CDR1 as MNHEY and CDR2 as SMNVEV (reference sequence). The ends were cut back, 5 bases at V and 0 bases at J, with 10 bases in the middle. CDR3 protein: CASSLQVMNTEAFF. As DNA, the CDR3 is TGTGCCAGCAGTCTACAGGTTATGAACACTGAAGCTTTCTTT.

The chain joins TRBV29-1 to TRBJ1-2, with 7 nucleotides matching TRBD1. After removal of 7 bases from V and 7 bases from J, the junction contained 15 bases not matched to a gene. Germline V gives CDR1 SQVTM, CDR2 ANQGSEA. The CDR3 is 14 amino acids. CDR3 in DNA: TGCAGCGCAGAGGGGGCGGAAGGTCCGCGTGGCTACACCTTC. Its protein is CSAEGAEGPRGYTF.

CDR3 nucleotides: TGCGCCAGCAGCCAAGATCTGCTTGAGCAGTTCTTC. Its translation is CASSQDLLEQFF. This chain connects TRBV4-3 to TRBJ2-1; D unresolved. CDR3 size: 12 residues. CDR1 is LGHNA and CDR2 is YSLEER in the germline V gene. V lost 0 bases and J 9 bases, leaving 6 bases between the germline ends.

The chain employs TRBV5-1 and TRBJ2-7, with a tentative D call TRBD2 (6 bases). CDR1 is SGHRS, CDR2 YFSETQ, per germline. CDR3 length: 16 residues. Between the trimmed V and J ends, which lost 0 bases and 0 bases, there was a span of 13 bases. CDR3 nucleotide sequence: TGCGCCAGCAGCTTGGATGGTAGCGGTAACTCCTACGAGCAGTACTTC. Translation: CASSLDGSGNSYEQYF. Looking up the rest from reference TRBV5-1 and TRBJ2-7 gives the full variable domain: KAGVTQTPRYLIKTRGQQVTLSCSPISGHRSVSWYQQTPGQGLQFLFEYFSETQRNKGNFPGRFSGRQFSNSRSEMNVSTLELGDSALYLCASSLDGSGNSYEQYFGPGTRLTVT.

The chain joins TRBV2 to TRBJ2-7, with D perhaps TRBD1 (6 bases). Germline assignment: CDR1 SNHLY and CDR2 FYNNEI. V was shortened by 4 bases and J by 6 bases, with 13 bases between the two germline ends. The CDR3 totals 13 residues. The CDR3: CASSVGQSTEQYF. Here the CDR3 DNA reads TGTGCCAGCAGTGTCGGACAGTCTACCGAGCAGTACTTC.

About this clone itself: This sample includes further DNA sequences coding for the same CDR3. The chain combines TRBV14 with TRBJ1-2; D is possibly TRBD1 (6 bases). The CDR3 loop spans 13 amino acids. Trimming left V 1 base short and J 4 bases short, with 7 bases between. Germline V gives CDR1 SGHDN, CDR2 FVKESK. CDR3 sequence reads: CASSQGTAYGYTF. The CDR3 nucleotides are TGTGCCAGCAGCCAAGGGACAGCCTATGGCTACACCTTC. Full variable domain (remainder filled in from reference TRBV14 and TRBJ1-2): EAGVTQFPSHSVIEKGQTVTLRCDPISGHDNLYWYRRVMGKEIKFLLHFVKESKQDESGMPNNRFLAERTGGTYSTLKVQPAELEDSGVYFCASSQGTAYGYTFGSGTRLTVV.

Written as DNA, the CDR3 is TGTGCCAGCACCCGAAGAAGCGGGTCCTACAATGAGCAGTTCTTC. It codes for CASTRRSGSYNEQFF. The chain uses TRBV7-2 and TRBJ2-1; the D gene is possibly TRBD2 (6 bases). V was clipped by 7 bases and J by 1 base, with 14 bases between them. Germline CDR1 and CDR2: SGHTA and FQGNSA. CDR3 length equals 15 residues.

This rearrangement joins TRBV18 to TRBJ1-1, with 10 bases aligning to TRBD1. The length of the CDR3 is 15 residues. Per germline, CDR1 KGHSH and CDR2 LQKENI. J lost 0 bases, V lost 5 bases, and 3 bases had no gene match. The CDR3 loop is CASSTGTGVNTEAFF. Written as DNA, the CDR3 is TGTGCCAGCTCAACGGGGACAGGGGTGAACACTGAAGCTTTCTTT.

The chain uses TRBV6-1 and TRBJ2-5; the D is unclear. The V and J ends lost 3 bases and 5 bases respectively, with 10 bases between them. Germline-derived CDR1 and CDR2 are MNHNS and SASEGT. The length of the CDR3 is 13 residues. The CDR3 here is CASSEAVTETQYF. DNA of the CDR3: TGTGCCAGCAGTGAGGCAGTCACCGAGACCCAGTACTTC.

This chain connects TRBV2 to TRBJ2-4; the D is unclear. V lost 2 bases and J 3 bases, leaving 8 bases between the germline ends. The germline CDR1 and CDR2 sequences are SNHLY and FYNNEI. The CDR3 is 14 residues long. The CDR3, as DNA: TGTGCCAGCAGTGAACGGGTCGGCAAAAACATTCAGTACTTC. It translates to CASSERVGKNIQYF.